This passage covers 3 T cell receptor beta chains from one sample sequenced in a study of persistence of HIV-infected CD4 T cells. The libraries were made with immunoSEQ version 4 in survey mode. Sequencing used immunoSEQ multiplex PCR; TCRdb keeps in-frame clones, though not all of them. The table lists tens of thousands of clones, around 75% of them singletons. Stimulation used 10 ug/mL lysate from CMV-infected fibroblasts. Memory cells lacking CD40L and CD69 with high CD45RO were sorted. Their target antigens are unknown. The sequencing used CD4+ T cells sorted from PBMCs after approximately 20-hour stimulation, collected from a patient who received antiretroviral therapy. These receptors came from an adult man with HIV who was CMV-seropositive.

V usage is TRBV7-3 and J usage is TRBJ2-3; no reliable D call. Germline V lookup: CDR1 SGHTA, CDR2 FQGTGA. The length of the CDR3 is 11 residues. Between the trimmed V and J ends, which lost 6 bases and 7 bases, there was a span of 8 bases. CDR3 region: CASRFAHTQYF. In nucleotides, the CDR3 is TGTGCCAGCAGGTTCGCACATACGCAGTATTTT.

CDR3 in amino acids: CASSLGENTEAFF. The CDR3 bases are TGTGCCAGCAGTTTAGGAGAGAACACTGAAGCTTTCTTT. The rearrangement uses TRBV12-3 or TRBV12-4 and TRBJ1-1, with D uncertain. V was clipped by 1 base and J by 1 base, with 4 bases between them. The CDR3 extends over 13 amino acids.

The chain employs TRBV6-6 and TRBJ1-1; tentative D call: TRBD1 (5 bases). V gave up 5 bases and J gave up 4 bases, with 20 bases separating them. Per germline, CDR1 MNHNY and CDR2 SVGAGI (reference sequence). CDR3 length: 16 amino acids. CDR3 bases: TGTGCCAGCAGTCGTGAGGGGAGGTCGATGGGCACTGAAGCTTTCTTT. Protein: CASSREGRSMGTEAFF.